Sequencing of this TCR beta chain was carried out in a study of blood T cell repertoires in COVID-19. Study overall: The samples span acute and convalescent COVID-19 from the United States, Italy and Spain. T cells, B-cell-depleted T cells, or PBMCs supplied cDNA or gDNA.

In the study's own analysis: Amplified reference gene primers provided the basis for estimating nucleated cell counts. Produced via immunoSEQ multiplex PCR; TCRdb's table is partial and in-frame only. The DNA gave D and trimming, while V, J and clone size come from that table. This table holds about 91,000 clones, 70% to 90% found once. The CDR3 consists of 14 residues. Trimming at V came to 0 bases and at J to 2 bases, leaving 1 base not matched to a gene. Germline CDR1 and CDR2: SGHRS and YFSETQ. Sequenced material: peripheral blood. This receptor was obtained from a man between 65 and 85 years old with acute or convalescent COVID-19. The chain couples TRBV5-1 to TRBJ2-7, with 8 positions matching TRBD1. Here the CDR3 reads CASSLEQGAYEQYF. The CDR3, as DNA: TGCGCCAGCAGCTTGGAACAGGGGGCCTACGAGCAGTACTTC.